Sequencing of this T cell receptor beta chain was carried out in a study of identical twins. The CDR3 has 18 residues. The V end lost 1 base, the J end lost 1 base, and 18 bases lay between the germline ends. The germline V gene encodes CDR1 SGHKS and CDR2 YYEKEE (reference sequence). TCRdb recomputed calls from the 5' RACE reads with MiXCR, one row per CDR3 protein. The table records approximately 600,000 distinct CDR3 sequences, around 7.5% of them present only once. This clonotype showed up many times. The sample also formed part of further work on yellow fever vaccine responses in identical twins.

This clonotype originated in a woman between 18 and 29 years old in good health. The V call is TRBV5-5, the J call TRBJ1-5; D is perhaps TRBD1 (6 bases). Sequenced material: PBMCs. The CDR3 spells CASSLYSLSGASNQPQHF. The CDR3 bases are TGTGCCAGCAGCTTGTATAGCCTTTCAGGGGCGAGCAATCAGCCCCAGCATTTT.